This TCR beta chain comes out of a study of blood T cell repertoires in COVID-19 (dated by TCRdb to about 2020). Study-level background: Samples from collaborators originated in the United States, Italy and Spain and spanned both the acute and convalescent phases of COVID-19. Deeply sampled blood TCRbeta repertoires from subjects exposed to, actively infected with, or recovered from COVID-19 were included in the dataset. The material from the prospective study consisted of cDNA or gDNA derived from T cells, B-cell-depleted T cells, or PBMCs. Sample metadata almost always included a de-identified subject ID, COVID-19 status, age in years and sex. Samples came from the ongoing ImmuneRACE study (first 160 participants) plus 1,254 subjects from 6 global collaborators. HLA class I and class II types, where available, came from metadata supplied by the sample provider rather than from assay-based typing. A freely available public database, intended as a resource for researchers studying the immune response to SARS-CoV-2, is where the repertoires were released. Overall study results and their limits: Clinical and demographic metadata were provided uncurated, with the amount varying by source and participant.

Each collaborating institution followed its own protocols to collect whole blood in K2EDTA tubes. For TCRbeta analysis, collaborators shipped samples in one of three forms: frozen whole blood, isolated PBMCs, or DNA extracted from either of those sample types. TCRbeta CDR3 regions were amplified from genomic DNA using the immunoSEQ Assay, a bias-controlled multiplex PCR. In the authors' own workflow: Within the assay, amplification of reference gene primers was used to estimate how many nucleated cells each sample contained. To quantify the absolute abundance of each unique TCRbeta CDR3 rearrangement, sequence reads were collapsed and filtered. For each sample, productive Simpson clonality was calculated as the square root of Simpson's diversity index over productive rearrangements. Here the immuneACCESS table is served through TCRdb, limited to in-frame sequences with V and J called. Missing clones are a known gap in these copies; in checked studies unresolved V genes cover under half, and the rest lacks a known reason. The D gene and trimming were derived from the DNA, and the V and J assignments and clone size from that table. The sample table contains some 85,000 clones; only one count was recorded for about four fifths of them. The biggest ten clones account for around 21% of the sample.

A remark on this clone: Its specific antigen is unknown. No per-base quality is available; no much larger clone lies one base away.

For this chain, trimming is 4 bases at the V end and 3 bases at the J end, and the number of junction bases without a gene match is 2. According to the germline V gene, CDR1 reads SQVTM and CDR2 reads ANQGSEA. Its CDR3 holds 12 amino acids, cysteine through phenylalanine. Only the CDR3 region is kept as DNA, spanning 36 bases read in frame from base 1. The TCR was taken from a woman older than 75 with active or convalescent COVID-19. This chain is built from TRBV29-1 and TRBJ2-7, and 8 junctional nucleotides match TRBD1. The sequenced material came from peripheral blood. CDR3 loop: CSVGTGSYEQYF. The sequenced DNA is TGCAGCGTTGGGACAGGGAGCTACGAGCAGTACTTC.